One and the same sample provided the 14 T cell receptor beta chains below, sequenced in a study of blood T cells in healthy people across ages. Using a J-beta primer mix together with a sample-barcoded 5' primer, a second PCR was run for about 6 to 12 cycles. TCRdb passed the 5' RACE reads through MiXCR, listing each CDR3 protein once. The sample includes some 560,000 distinct CDR3 sequences, around a quarter of them seen just once. In addition, the sample was reused for a study of T cells of mothers and their children.

Source material: blood. Source of these receptors: a boy younger than 10 in good health.

V gene TRBV25-1 combines with J gene TRBJ2-5; 8 bases are a match to TRBD2. Unmatched junction bases numbered 7, after V lost 3 bases and J lost 4 bases. The V gene's germline CDR1 is MGHDK and CDR2 SYGVNS. There are 15 residues in the CDR3. The CDR3 here is CASSDVAGIGETQYF. The CDR3 DNA reads TGTGCCAGCAGTGACGTAGCGGGAATTGGAGAGACCCAGTACTTC.

Ten or more counts support this clonotype. The DNA of the CDR3 is TGCGCCAGCAAGTTGCCCCCACCGACAGGGCCTAACACTGAAGCTTTCTTT. Encoded protein: CASKLPPPTGPNTEAFF. The V gene is TRBV10-2, the J gene TRBJ1-1, with 7 bases lining up with TRBD1. Germline V gene sequence: CDR1 WSHSY, CDR2 SAAADI. CDR3 size: 17 residues. V lost 7 bases and J lost 2; bases outside the gene matches: 16.

V gene TRBV11-2 combines with J gene TRBJ2-3; 7 bases map to TRBD1. This CDR3 is 15 amino acids long. Germline trimming cut 6 bases from V and 4 bases from J; bases unmatched to any gene: 10. Germline-derived CDR1 and CDR2 are SGHAT and FQNNGV. The CDR3: CASRSLQGSSDTQYF. The DNA of the CDR3 is TGTGCCAGCAGGTCCTTACAGGGGTCCTCAGATACGCAGTATTTT.

The sample holds a few counts of this clonotype. The genes are TRBV27 and TRBJ1-5, with TRBD1 matching 7 bases. Per the germline V gene, CDR1 is MNHEY and CDR2 is SMNVEV (reference sequence). After removal of 0 bases from V and 6 bases from J, the junction contained 5 bases not matched to a gene. The CDR3 has 15 amino acids. CDR3 loop: CASSLSGGRGQPQHF. As DNA, the CDR3 is TGTGCCAGCAGTTTATCAGGGGGCAGAGGTCAGCCCCAGCATTTT.

This clonotype was counted a few times. The chain uses TRBV25-1 and TRBJ2-2, with a tentative D call TRBD2 (5 bases). The V and J ends lost 4 bases and 0 bases respectively, with 9 bases between them. The V gene's germline CDR1 is MGHDK and CDR2 SYGVNS. This CDR3 is 15 amino acids long. CDR3 amino acids: CASSGTDSNTGELFF. The CDR3 nucleotides read TGTGCCAGCAGTGGGACGGACTCGAACACCGGGGAGCTGTTTTTT. The complete variable domain, with remaining parts taken from reference TRBV25-1 and TRBJ2-2, reads EADIYQTPRYLVIGTGKKITLECSQTMGHDKMYWYQQDPGMELHLIHYSYGVNSTEKGDLSSESTVSRIRTEHFPLTLESARPSHTSQYLCASSGTDSNTGELFFGEGSRLTVL.

The chain recombines TRBV7-2 with TRBJ2-2, with TRBD2 identical over 11 bases. CDR1 is SGHTA and CDR2 is FQGNSA in the germline V gene. The CDR3 extends over 15 amino acids. Trimming at V came to 2 bases and at J to 7 bases, leaving 3 bases not matched to a gene. The CDR3 DNA reads TGTGCCAGCAGCTTAACTAGCGGGGGCGTCGGGGAGCTGTTTTTT. Its translation is CASSLTSGGVGELFF.

The chain has TRBV27 and TRBJ2-7; D gene unclear. The V end was cut by 5 bases, the J end by 0 bases, with 17 bases between. Looked up from germline, CDR1 is MNHEY and CDR2 is SMNVEV (reference sequence). The CDR3 consists of 16 residues. The CDR3 DNA follows: TGTGCCAGCAGTCCAAGATCGATCTTAAACTCCTACGAGCAGTACTTC. As protein: CASSPRSILNSYEQYF.

This sequence joins TRBV6-5 and TRBJ1-2; 9 bases are a match to TRBD1. The CDR3 has 18 amino acids. V lost 2 bases to trimming and J lost 1 base; unmatched junction nucleotides: 11. The germline V gene encodes CDR1 MNHEY and CDR2 SVGAGI. Here the CDR3 DNA reads TGTGCCAGCAGTTACACCCCGGGACAGGGACGATTTAACTATGGCTACACCTTC. This sequence encodes CASSYTPGQGRFNYGYTF.

This clonotype appeared a few times. The V and J genes are TRBV7-9 and TRBJ2-3; D is unresolved. CDR3 size: 16 residues. Looked up from germline, CDR1 is SEHNR and CDR2 is FQNEAQ (reference sequence). Trimming left V 2 bases short and J 0 bases short, with 12 bases between. DNA of the CDR3: TGTGCCAGCAGCTTAAGCGCGGTCACTAGCACAGATACGCAGTATTTT. Translation gives CASSLSAVTSTDTQYF.

J is TRBJ2-5 and V is TRBV12-3 or TRBV12-4, with D possibly called TRBD1 or TRBD2 (6 bases each). Trimming left V 5 bases short and J 4 bases short, with 20 bases between. The CDR3 loop spans 16 amino acids. CDR3 residues: CASSPASGEVGETQYF. For the CDR3, the DNA is TGTGCCAGCAGTCCCGCTTCAGGGGAGGTCGGAGAGACCCAGTACTTC.

DNA for the CDR3: TGTGCCAGTAGTCCGGGGACTAGCGGGCCCCCCCACAATGAGCAGTTCTTC. Its translation: CASSPGTSGPPHNEQFF. V gene TRBV19 combines with J gene TRBJ2-1; 12 bases agree with TRBD2. Trimming took 5 bases from V and 5 from J; bases not matched to a gene: 10. Germline V gene sequence: CDR1 LNHDA, CDR2 SQIVND (reference sequence). CDR3 length equals 17 residues.

This clonotype was counted only a few times. V and J are TRBV7-2 and TRBJ2-5; TRBD2 matches at 7 bases. CDR3 length: 13 residues. Germline trimming cut 3 bases from V and 5 bases from J; bases unmatched to any gene: 3. Germline CDR1 reads SGHTA; CDR2 reads FQGNSA. CDR3 residues: CASSFEAGETQYF. In DNA, the CDR3 is TGTGCCAGCAGCTTCGAAGCGGGGGAGACCCAGTACTTC. The full variable domain, rest sourced from reference TRBV7-2 and TRBJ2-5, is GAGVSQSPSNKVTEKGKDVELRCDPISGHTALYWYRQSLGQGLEFLIYFQGNSAPDKSGLPSDRFSAERTGGSVSTLTIQRTQQEDSAVYLCASSFEAGETQYFGPGTRLLVL.

CDR3 loop: CASSQDGSPPYNEQFF. CDR3 nucleotides: TGCGCCAGCAGCCAAGATGGTAGCCCGCCCTACAATGAGCAGTTCTTC. The chain is built from TRBV4-3 and TRBJ2-1; no clear D gene. There are 16 residues in the CDR3. Germline loops: CDR1 LGHNA, CDR2 YSLEER. Trimming took 0 bases from V and 2 from J, leaving 11 bases between them.

As to this clonotype: At one of its ends the junction is not consistent with the germline gene, which may arise from a read error. The V call is TRBV11-3, the J call TRBJ1-1; TRBD1 matches at 8 bases. The germline V gene encodes CDR1 SGHNT and CDR2 YENEEA. This CDR3 region has 13 residues. CDR3 sequence (DNA): TGTGCCAGCAGTCGGACAGGGAACCCTGAAGCTTTCTTT. This encodes CASSRTGNPEAFF.